Here is one T cell receptor (beta chain) with its context. Its target is unknown. Assay: immunoSEQ multiplex PCR; the TCRdb copy retains only in-frame clones and omits some. The sample includes about 64,000 clones, 95% to 98% of them seen just once. The sample belongs to a study of Tregs in tolerant kidney transplant recipients. CD4+CD25+CD127- Tregs, CD4+CD25- non-Tregs, CD4 and CD8 cells were sorted. Broader study findings: In tolerant patients, donor-specific Tregs outgrew total Tregs, suggesting antigen-driven expansion. This study did not directly address biological reproducibility.

V was clipped by 2 bases and J by 1 base; unmatched bases: 4. From germline, CDR1 is MGHRA and CDR2 YSYEKL. The CDR3 loop spans 16 amino acids. Here the sequenced sample was Tregs from blood, taken before the transplant. J is TRBJ2-2 and V is TRBV4-1; 7 bases map to TRBD2. The source is a human donor who received a combined kidney and bone marrow transplant. The CDR3 nucleotides read TGCGCCAGCAGCCAATATACGGGAGGGAACACCGGGGAGCTGTTTTTT. Translating it yields CASSQYTGGNTGELFF.